These 3 T cell receptor beta chains were all obtained from the same sample, sequenced in a study of blood T cell repertoires in COVID-19. Sequencing was performed with immunoSEQ multiplex PCR; in TCRdb, only in-frame clones are kept and a portion is missing. The sample lists 110,000 to 150,000 clones; around 86% were seen once. Sequenced: peripheral blood. The receptors shown here come from a woman of 80 years or more with acute or convalescent COVID-19.

The rearrangement joins TRBV19 to TRBJ2-7; TRBD2 matches 8 bases. CDR3 length: 15 residues. The V segment lost 3 bases and the J segment 3 bases; nucleotides outside the gene matches: 7. From germline, CDR1 is LNHDA and CDR2 SQIVND (reference sequence). CDR3 bases: TGTGCCAGTAGTATTAGAGCGGGGGTATTCTACGAGCAGTACTTC. Protein: CASSIRAGVFYEQYF.

Here the CDR3 reads CASSPKDLGTGLEKLFF. The DNA for the CDR3 is TGTGCCAGCAGCCCGAAGGATCTCGGGACAGGGTTAGAAAAACTGTTTTTT. This chain uses TRBV4-2 with TRBJ1-4; 9 nucleotides match TRBD1. Trimming at V came to 4 bases and at J to 8 bases, leaving 14 bases not matched to a gene. The CDR3 loop spans 17 amino acids. Germline CDR1 reads LGHNA; CDR2 reads YNFKEQ.

The chain recombines TRBV9 with TRBJ1-5; 7 nucleotides line up with TRBD1. Losses at the gene ends were 3 bases for V and 6 bases for J; bases not matched to a gene: 9. The CDR3 is 15 amino acids. Germline lookup yields CDR1 SGDLS and CDR2 YYNGEE. DNA for the CDR3: TGTGCCAGCAGCGGGGTTAAGGGGGCGGTTCAGCCCCAGCATTTT. Residues: CASSGVKGAVQPQHF.